This record concerns one T cell receptor (beta chain) sequence. Its specificity is not known. Method: immunoSEQ multiplex PCR; TCRdb's copy keeps in-frame clones and lacks some. The sample has tens of thousands of clones; 92% are singletons. CDR1 is LGHNA and CDR2 is YSLEER in the germline V gene. This CDR3 region has 15 residues. V shed 3 bases and J 4 bases; nucleotides not matched to a gene: 5. This sample is part of a study of OX40 agonist ivuxolimab in advanced cancers. About the research overall: The treatment was a fully human IgG2 OX40 agonist, ivuxolimab.

Study-level results: On average, CD8+ T cells showed a greater number of expanded clones than CD4+. Within 6 weeks, CD4+ and CD8+ blood T cells expanded clonally at 0.1 to 3.0 mg/kg. Some patients who did not respond also had low normalized T-cell clonal expansion.

The sequence was obtained from an adult with an advanced solid tumor such as melanoma, head and neck, liver or kidney cancer. The starting material was CD4+ or CD8+ T cells sorted from blood, obtained in a trial of the OX40 agonist ivuxolimab. V and J are TRBV4-3 and TRBJ2-7; 11 nucleotides align to TRBD2. CDR3 amino acids: CASSQSTSGGYEQYF. The CDR3 nucleotides are TGCGCCAGCAGCCAGTCCACTAGCGGGGGATACGAGCAGTACTTC.